Listed below are T cell receptor beta chains from one sample, sequenced in a study of T cells in Graves' hyperthyroidism and ophthalmopathy. From the multiplex PCR reads, TCRdb called clonotypes with MiXCR, one entry per CDR3 protein. The sample consists of some 350,000 distinct CDR3 sequences, around 16% of them appearing once. The sequencing input was blood. The source of these receptors is a woman aged 18-29 years with Graves' hyperthyroidism that later progressed to Graves' ophthalmopathy. CDR3s include the opening cysteine and the closing phenylalanine or tryptophan. The D gene is left open where the match is weak. Clone size, where shown, is once, few, many, or a class for clones that have expanded.

V gene	J gene	clone size	D gene	CDR3 DNA	CDR3 protein
TRBV6-2/TRBV6-3	TRBJ2-7	few	TRBD2	TGTGCCAGCAGCCACGCACAGGTAGTAGCGGGCGAGCAGTACTTC	CASSHAQVVAGEQYF
TRBV5-8	TRBJ2-2	few	TRBD1	TGTGCCAGCAGCGAACAGGGGGCCCCCGGGGAGCTGTTTTTT	CASSEQGAPGELFF
TRBV11-2	TRBJ2-7	few	TRBD2	TGTGCCAGCAGCCACCCCACTAGCGACGAGCAGTACTTC	CASSHPTSDEQYF
TRBV12-3/TRBV12-4	TRBJ2-5	many	TRBD1	TGTGCCAGCAGTATGACCAGGGGGCTAGGGGAGACCCAGTACTTC	CASSMTRGLGETQYF
TRBV27	TRBJ2-7	.	TRBD1	TGTGCCAGCAGTTTAATTGGACAGGCGGCCTACGAGCAGTACTTC	CASSLIGQAAYEQYF
TRBV5-1	TRBJ2-2	many	TRBD1	TGCGCCAGCAGCGTCGCCGGGACAGTTAACACCGGGGAGCTGTTTTTT	CASSVAGTVNTGELFF
TRBV4-3	TRBJ2-5	.	TRBD2	TGCGCCAGCAGCCAAGCGCGGGAGGGATGGGAGACCCAGTACTTC	CASSQAREGWETQYF
TRBV9	TRBJ2-5	few	TRBD1	TGTGCCAGCAGCCTCACCCCCCCGGGACAGGGGGCACAAGAGACCCAGTACTTC	CASSLTPPGQGAQETQYF
TRBV7-2	TRBJ2-7	many	.	TGTGCCAGCAGCTTAGTCGGGGGTTACGAGCAGTACTTC	CASSLVGGYEQYF
TRBV7-6	TRBJ2-1	few	.	TGTGCCAGCAGCCCCCGAATACCAGACAATGAGCAGTTCTTC	CASSPRIPDNEQFF
TRBV9	TRBJ2-3	.	TRBD2	TGTGCCAGCAGCCCTCCGGGACTAGCGGGAGTTACAGATACGCAGTATTTT	CASSPPGLAGVTDTQYF
TRBV20-1	TRBJ2-7	many	TRBD1	TGCAGTGCCCAGGGACAGGGGATCTACGAGCAGTACTTC	CSAQGQGIYEQYF
TRBV6-1	TRBJ2-3	many	.	TGTGCCAGCATCAACGGAGGAGTCGCAGATACGCAGTATTTT	CASINGGVADTQYF
TRBV6-2/TRBV6-3	TRBJ2-7	few	.	TGTGCCAGCAAGCTGACAGACTCCTACGAGCAGTACTTC	CASKLTDSYEQYF
TRBV3-1	TRBJ1-6	.	.	TGTGCCAGCAGCCGGGAGGTTTCACCCCTCCACTTT	CASSREVSPLHF
TRBV28	TRBJ1-2	many	.	TGTGCCAGCAGTTTCCTCCCAGGTGTATCCTATGGCTACACCTTC	CASSFLPGVSYGYTF
TRBV12-3/TRBV12-4	TRBJ2-1	many	.	TGTGCCAGCAGTTCTGGGCCTGGGGGCGCGAGGGTTAGCTCCTACAATGAGCAGTTCTTC	CASSSGPGGARVSSYNEQFF
TRBV15	TRBJ2-1	many	.	TGTGCCACCAGCAGAGACCGGGGGGCCGTCAATGAGCAGTTCTTC	CATSRDRGAVNEQFF
TRBV28	TRBJ2-7	many	.	TGTGCCAGCAGCTCCCCCTACAGAGAGCTCTACGAGCAGTACTTC	CASSSPYRELYEQYF
TRBV20-1	TRBJ2-1	many	TRBD2	TGCAGTGCTAGAGATCGCCCGGAGCGGGAGATAATCCATGAGCAGTTCTTC	CSARDRPEREIIHEQFF
TRBV28	TRBJ1-1	many	.	TGTGCCAGCATTGGGGGGGCAGACACTGAAGCTTTCTTT	CASIGGADTEAFF
TRBV7-8	TRBJ2-1	many	.	TGTGCCAGCAGCTTATCACGTGGGGCCAATGAGCAGTTCTTC	CASSLSRGANEQFF
TRBV14	TRBJ1-2	few	.	TGTGCCAGCAGCCAAGATCGCGGGGATTTTGGCTATGGCTACACCTTC	CASSQDRGDFGYGYTF
TRBV7-2	TRBJ1-4	many	.	TGTGCCAGCAGCTACACAACAGGCGAAAAACTGTTTTTT	CASSYTTGEKLFF
TRBV28	TRBJ2-5	many	.	TGTGCCAGCCGTCCCGCTACCCAAGAGACCCAGTACTTC	CASRPATQETQYF
TRBV5-6	TRBJ1-1	many	.	TGTGCCAGCAGCTCATTCGACAGGATCCAGGGCACTGAAGCTTTCTTT	CASSSFDRIQGTEAFF
TRBV20-1	TRBJ2-7	many	TRBD1	TGCAGTGCTGCCCGGGACAGACCTAACGAGCAGTACTTC	CSAARDRPNEQYF
TRBV10-3	TRBJ1-1	.	.	TGTGCCATCAGTGCCCAGGACGGGAACACTGAAGCTTTCTTT	CAISAQDGNTEAFF